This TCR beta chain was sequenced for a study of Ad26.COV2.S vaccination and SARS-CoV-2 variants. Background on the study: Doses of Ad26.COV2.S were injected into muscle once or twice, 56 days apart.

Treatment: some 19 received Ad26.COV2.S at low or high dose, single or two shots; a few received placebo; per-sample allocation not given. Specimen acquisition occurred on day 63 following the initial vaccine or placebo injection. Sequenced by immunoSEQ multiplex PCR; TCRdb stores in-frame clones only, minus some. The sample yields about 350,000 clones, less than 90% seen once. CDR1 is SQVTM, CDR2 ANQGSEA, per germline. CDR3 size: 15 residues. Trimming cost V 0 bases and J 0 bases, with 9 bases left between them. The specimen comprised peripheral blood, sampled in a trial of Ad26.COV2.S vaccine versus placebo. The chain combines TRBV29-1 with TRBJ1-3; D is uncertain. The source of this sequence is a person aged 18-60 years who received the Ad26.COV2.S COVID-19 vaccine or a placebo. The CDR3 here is CSVEDRSFSGNTIYF. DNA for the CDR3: TGCAGCGTTGAAGACAGATCCTTCTCTGGAAACACCATATATTTT.